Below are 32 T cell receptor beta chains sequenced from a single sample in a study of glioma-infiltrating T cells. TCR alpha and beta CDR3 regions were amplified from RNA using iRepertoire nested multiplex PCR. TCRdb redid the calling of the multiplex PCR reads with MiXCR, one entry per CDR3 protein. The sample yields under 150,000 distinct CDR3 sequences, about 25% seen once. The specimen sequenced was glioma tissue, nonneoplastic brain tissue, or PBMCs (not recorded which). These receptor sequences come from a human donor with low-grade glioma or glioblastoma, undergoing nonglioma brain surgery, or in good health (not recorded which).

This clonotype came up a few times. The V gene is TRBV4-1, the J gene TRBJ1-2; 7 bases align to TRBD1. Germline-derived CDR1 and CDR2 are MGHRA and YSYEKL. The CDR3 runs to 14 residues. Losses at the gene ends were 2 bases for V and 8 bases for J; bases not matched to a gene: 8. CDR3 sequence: CASSQSGTVGGYTF. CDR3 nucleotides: TGCGCCAGCAGCCAATCCGGGACAGTGGGGGGCTACACCTTC.

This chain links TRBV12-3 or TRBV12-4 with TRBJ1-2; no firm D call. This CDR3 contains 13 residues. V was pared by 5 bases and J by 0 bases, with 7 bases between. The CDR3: CASSPYANYGYTF. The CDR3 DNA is TGTGCCAGCAGTCCTTATGCTAACTATGGCTACACCTTC.

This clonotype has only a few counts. CDR3 region: CATSDVAGTGGTDTQYF. The CDR3 nucleotides are TGTGCCACCAGTGATGTCGCCGGGACAGGGGGCACAGATACGCAGTATTTT. The chain recombines TRBV24-1 with TRBJ2-3; TRBD1 matches 10 bases. The CDR3 is 17 amino acids. V shed 3 bases, J shed 1 base, and the junction held 6 bases outside the gene matches. Germline CDR1 and CDR2: KGHDR and SFDVKD.

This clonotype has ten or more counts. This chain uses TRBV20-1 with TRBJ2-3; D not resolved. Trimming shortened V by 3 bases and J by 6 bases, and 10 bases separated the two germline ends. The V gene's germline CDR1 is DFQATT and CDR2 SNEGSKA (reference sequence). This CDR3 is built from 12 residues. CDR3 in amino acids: CSARGLRDTQYF. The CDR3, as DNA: TGCAGTGCTAGGGGCCTCAGGGATACGCAGTATTTT.

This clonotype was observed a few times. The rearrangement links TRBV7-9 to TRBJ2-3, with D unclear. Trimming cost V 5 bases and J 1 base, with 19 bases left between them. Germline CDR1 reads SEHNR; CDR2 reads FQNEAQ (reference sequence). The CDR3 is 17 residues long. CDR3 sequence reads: CASSLWGTGSRTDTQYF. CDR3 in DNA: TGTGCCAGCAGCCTCTGGGGTACTGGTTCTCGCACAGATACGCAGTATTTT.

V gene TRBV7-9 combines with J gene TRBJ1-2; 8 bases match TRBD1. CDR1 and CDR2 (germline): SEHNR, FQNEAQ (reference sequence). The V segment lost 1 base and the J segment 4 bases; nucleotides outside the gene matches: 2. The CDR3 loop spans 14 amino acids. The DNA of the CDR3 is TGTGCCAGCAGCTTAGGGACAGGGAGCTATGGCTACACCTTC. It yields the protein CASSLGTGSYGYTF. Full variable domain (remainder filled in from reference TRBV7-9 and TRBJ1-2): DTGVSQNPRHKITKRGQNVTFRCDPISEHNRLYWYRQTLGQGPEFLTYFQNEAQLEKSRLLSDRFSAERPKGSFSTLEIQRTEQGDSAMYLCASSLGTGSYGYTFGSGTRLTVV.

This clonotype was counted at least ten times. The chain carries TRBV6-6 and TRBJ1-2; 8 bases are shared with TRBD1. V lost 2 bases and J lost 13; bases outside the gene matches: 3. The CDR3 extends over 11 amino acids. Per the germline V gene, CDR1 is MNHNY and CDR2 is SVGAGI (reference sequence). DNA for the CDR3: TGTGCCAGCAGTTACCAGGGGGCGGGCACCTTC. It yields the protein CASSYQGAGTF.

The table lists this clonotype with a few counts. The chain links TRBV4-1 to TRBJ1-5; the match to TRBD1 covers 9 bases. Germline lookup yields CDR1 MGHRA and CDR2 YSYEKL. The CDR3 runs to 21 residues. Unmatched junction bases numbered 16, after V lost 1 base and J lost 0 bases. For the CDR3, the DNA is TGCGCCAGCAGCCAAGTGAAGATTGGGGGTGACAGGGGGAATAGCAATCAGCCCCAGCATTTT. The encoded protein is CASSQVKIGGDRGNSNQPQHF.

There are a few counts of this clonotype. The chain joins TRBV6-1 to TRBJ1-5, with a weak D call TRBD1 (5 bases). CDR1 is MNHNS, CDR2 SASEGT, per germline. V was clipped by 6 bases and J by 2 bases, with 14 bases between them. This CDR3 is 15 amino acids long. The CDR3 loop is CASSRDRSGNQPQHF. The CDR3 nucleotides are TGTGCCAGCAGCCGCGACAGATCTGGCAATCAGCCCCAGCATTTT.

The CDR3 bases are TGTGCCAGCAGCGTCAGGGCGGCCGGGGAGCTGTTTTTT. Translating it yields CASSVRAAGELFF. The gene calls are TRBV7-9 and TRBJ2-2; TRBD1 might be the D (5 bases). This CDR3 has 13 residues. With 5 bases removed from V and 6 bases from J, the gap between germline ends came to 10 bases. The germline V gene encodes CDR1 SEHNR and CDR2 FQNEAQ (reference sequence).

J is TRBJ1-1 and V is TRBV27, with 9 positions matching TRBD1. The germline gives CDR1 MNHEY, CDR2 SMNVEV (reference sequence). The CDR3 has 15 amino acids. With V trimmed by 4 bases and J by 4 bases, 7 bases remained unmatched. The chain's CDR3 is CASSSYRGLGTEAFF. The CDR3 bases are TGTGCCAGCAGTTCCTACAGGGGGCTGGGCACTGAAGCTTTCTTT.

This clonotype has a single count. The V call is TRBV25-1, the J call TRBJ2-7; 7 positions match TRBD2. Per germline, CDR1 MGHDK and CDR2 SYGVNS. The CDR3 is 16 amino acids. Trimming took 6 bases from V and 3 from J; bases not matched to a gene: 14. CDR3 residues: CASRHSGTTCLYEQYV. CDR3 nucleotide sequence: TGTGCCAGCAGGCATTCCGGGACTACCTGCCTCTACGAGCAGTACGTC.

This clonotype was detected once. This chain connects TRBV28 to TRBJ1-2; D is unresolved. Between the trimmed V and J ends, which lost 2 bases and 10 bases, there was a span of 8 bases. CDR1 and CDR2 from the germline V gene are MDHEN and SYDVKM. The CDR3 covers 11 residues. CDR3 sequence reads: CASSLSGDYTF. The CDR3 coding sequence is TGTGCCAGCAGTTTAAGTGGGGACTACACCTTC.

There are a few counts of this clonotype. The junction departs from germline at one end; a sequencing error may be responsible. The CDR3 spells CSAREGTGPNYGYTF. As DNA, the CDR3 is TGCAGTGCAAGAGAGGGGACAGGGCCTAACTATGGCTACACCTTC. V and J are TRBV20-1 and TRBJ1-2; the match to TRBD1 covers 9 bases. The CDR3 spans 15 residues. Germline V gives CDR1 DFQATT, CDR2 SNEGSKA (reference sequence).

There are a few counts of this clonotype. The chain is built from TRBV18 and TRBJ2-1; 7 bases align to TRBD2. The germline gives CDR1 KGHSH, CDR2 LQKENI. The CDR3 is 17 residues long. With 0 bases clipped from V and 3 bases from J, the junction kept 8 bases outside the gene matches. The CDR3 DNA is TGTGCCAGCTCACCACCAAGGACTAGAACGTTCTACAATGAGCAGTTCTTC. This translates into CASSPPRTRTFYNEQFF.

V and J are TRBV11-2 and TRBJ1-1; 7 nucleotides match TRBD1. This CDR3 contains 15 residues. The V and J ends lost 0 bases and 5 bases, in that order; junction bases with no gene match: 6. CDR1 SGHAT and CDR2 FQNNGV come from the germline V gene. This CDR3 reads CASSLDVQGGTEAFF. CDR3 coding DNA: TGTGCCAGCAGCTTAGATGTGCAGGGGGGGACTGAAGCTTTCTTT.

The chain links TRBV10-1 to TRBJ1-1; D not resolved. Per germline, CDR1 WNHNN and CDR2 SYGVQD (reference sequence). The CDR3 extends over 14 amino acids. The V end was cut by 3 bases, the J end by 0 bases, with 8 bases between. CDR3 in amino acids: CASSDGSLNTEAFF. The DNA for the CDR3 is TGCGCCAGCAGTGATGGGAGCCTGAACACTGAAGCTTTCTTT.

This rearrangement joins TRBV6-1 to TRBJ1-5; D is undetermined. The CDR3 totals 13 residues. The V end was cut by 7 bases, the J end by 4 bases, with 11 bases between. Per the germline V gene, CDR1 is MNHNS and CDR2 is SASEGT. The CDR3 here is CASTYMGNQPQHF. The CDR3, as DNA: TGTGCCAGCACCTACATGGGGAATCAGCCCCAGCATTTT.

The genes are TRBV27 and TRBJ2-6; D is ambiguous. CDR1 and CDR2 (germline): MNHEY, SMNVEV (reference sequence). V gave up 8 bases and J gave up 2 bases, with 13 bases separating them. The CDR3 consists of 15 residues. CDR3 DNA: TGTGCCAGCGCCGCCCGGGCGGCTGGGGCCAACGTCCTGACTTTC. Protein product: CASAARAAGANVLTF.

Here the CDR3 DNA reads TGTGCCAGCAGTTGGAGGGGACGGATTGGCTACACCTTC. Amino acid sequence: CASSWRGRIGYTF. The chain uses TRBV27 and TRBJ1-2; D may be TRBD1 (5 bases). Germline V gives CDR1 MNHEY, CDR2 SMNVEV (reference sequence). The CDR3 consists of 13 residues. V lost 4 bases, J lost 7 bases, and 13 bases lay in between.

In DNA, the CDR3 is TGTGCCAGCAGCCCCAAAGGGACAGGGGGTAAAACCGGGGAGCTGTTTTTT. Translated: CASSPKGTGGKTGELFF. This sequence joins TRBV7-9 and TRBJ2-2, with 11 bases identical to TRBD1. Germline CDR1 SEHNR, CDR2 FQNEAQ (reference sequence). The CDR3 has 17 residues. V gave up 5 bases and J gave up 5 bases; unmatched junction bases: 10. Supplemented by reference TRBV7-9 and TRBJ2-2, the full variable domain reads DTGVSQNPRHKITKRGQNVTFRCDPISEHNRLYWYRQTLGQGPEFLTYFQNEAQLEKSRLLSDRFSAERPKGSFSTLEIQRTEQGDSAMYLCASSPKGTGGKTGELFFGEGSRLTVL.

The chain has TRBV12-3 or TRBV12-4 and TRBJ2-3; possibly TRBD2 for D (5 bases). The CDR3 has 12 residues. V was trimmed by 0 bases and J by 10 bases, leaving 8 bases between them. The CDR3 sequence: CASSLALEAQYF. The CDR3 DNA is TGTGCCAGCAGTTTAGCACTAGAGGCGCAGTATTTT.

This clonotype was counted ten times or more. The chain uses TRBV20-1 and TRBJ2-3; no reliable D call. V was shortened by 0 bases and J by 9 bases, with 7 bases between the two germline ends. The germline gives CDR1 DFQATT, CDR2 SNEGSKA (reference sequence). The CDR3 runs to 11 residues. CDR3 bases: TGCAGTGCTAGAGAGGAAGGGACGCAGTATTTT. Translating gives CSAREEGTQYF.

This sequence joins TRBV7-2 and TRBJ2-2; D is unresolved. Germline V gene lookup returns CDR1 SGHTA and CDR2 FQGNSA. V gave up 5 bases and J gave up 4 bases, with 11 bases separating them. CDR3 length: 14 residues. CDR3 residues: CASSRDSFTGELFF. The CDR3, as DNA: TGTGCCAGCAGCCGAGACTCCTTCACCGGGGAGCTGTTTTTT. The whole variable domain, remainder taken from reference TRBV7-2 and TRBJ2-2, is GAGVSQSPSNKVTEKGKDVELRCDPISGHTALYWYRQSLGQGLEFLIYFQGNSAPDKSGLPSDRFSAERTGGSVSTLTIQRTQQEDSAVYLCASSRDSFTGELFFGEGSRLTVL.

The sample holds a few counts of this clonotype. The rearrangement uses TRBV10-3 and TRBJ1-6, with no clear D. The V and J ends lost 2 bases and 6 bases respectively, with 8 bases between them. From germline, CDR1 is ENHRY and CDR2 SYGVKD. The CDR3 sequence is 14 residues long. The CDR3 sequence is CAISETESNSPLHF. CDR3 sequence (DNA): TGTGCCATCAGTGAGACCGAGAGTAATTCACCCCTCCACTTT.

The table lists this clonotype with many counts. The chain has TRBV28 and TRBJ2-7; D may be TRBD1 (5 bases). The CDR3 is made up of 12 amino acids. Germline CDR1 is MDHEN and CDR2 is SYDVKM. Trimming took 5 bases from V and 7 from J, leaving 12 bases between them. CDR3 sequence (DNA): TGTGCCAGCAGTCCATCAGGGAAAGAGCAGTACGTC. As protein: CASSPSGKEQYV.

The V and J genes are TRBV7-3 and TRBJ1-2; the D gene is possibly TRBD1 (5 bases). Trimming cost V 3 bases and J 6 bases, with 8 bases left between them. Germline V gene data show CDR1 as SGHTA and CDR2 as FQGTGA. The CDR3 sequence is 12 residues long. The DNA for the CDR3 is TGTGCCAGCAGCTTGCAGGGAGATGGCTACACCTTC. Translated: CASSLQGDGYTF.

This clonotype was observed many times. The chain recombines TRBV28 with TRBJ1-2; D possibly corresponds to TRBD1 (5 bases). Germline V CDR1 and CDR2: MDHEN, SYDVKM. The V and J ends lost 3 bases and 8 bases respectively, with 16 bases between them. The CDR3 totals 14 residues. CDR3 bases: TGTGCCAGCAGTTTCCAGGGTATCTTTCGAGGCTACACCTTC. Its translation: CASSFQGIFRGYTF.

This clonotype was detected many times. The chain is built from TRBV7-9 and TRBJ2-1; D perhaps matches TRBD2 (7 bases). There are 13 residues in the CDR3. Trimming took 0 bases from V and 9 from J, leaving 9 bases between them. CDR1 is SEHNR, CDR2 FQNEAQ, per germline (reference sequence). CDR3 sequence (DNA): TGTGCCAGCAGCTTAGCGGGGGGGCTTGAGCAGTTCTTC. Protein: CASSLAGGLEQFF.

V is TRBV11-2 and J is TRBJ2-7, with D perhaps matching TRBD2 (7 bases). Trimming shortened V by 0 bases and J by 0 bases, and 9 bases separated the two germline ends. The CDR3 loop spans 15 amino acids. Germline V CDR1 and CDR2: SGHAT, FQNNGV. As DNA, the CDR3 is TGTGCCAGCAGCTTAGAGCGGGGGCGCTCCTACGAGCAGTACGTC. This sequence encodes CASSLERGRSYEQYV.

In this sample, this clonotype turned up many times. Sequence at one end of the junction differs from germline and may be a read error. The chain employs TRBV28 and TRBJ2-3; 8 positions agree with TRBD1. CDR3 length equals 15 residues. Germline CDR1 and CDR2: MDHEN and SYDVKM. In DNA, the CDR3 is TGTGCCAGCAGTTCTCCCGGACAGGGCACTGATACGCAGTATTTT. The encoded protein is CASSSPGQGTDTQYF.

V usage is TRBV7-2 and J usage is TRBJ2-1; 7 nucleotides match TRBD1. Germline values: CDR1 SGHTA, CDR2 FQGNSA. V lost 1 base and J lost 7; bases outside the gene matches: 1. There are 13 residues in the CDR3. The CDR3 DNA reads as TGTGCCAGCAGCTTAGACAGGGGAAATGAGCAGTTCTTC. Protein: CASSLDRGNEQFF.